This is a list of T cell receptor beta chains from one sample in a study of long-term antiretroviral therapy in people with HIV. Assay used: immunoSEQ multiplex PCR; TCRdb lists only in-frame clones, some missing. The sample includes about 27,000 clones, about 82% of them seen just once. Sequences were derived from unsorted PBMCs, sampled 0.8 years before starting antiretroviral therapy. The receptors come from a man in his late teens or twenties with HIV. Each CDR3 is given with its conserved first and last residue. Fields, in order: V gene, D gene, J gene, clone size, CDR3 protein, CDR3 DNA. A D gene is named only where the DNA matches it firmly. Only some rows state a clone size, as once, few, many or a class for expanded clones.

>TRBV19|NA|TRBJ2-7|NA
CASSITWTDEQYF
TGTGCCAGTAGTATAACCTGGACAGACGAGCAGTACTTC
>TRBV27|NA|TRBJ2-3|NA
CASSARTAYSTDTQYF
TGTGCCAGCAGTGCCAGGACAGCTTATAGCACAGATACGCAGTATTTT
>TRBV4-1|TRBD1|TRBJ1-1|NA
CASSPRALTGDAPLMNTEAFF
TGCGCCAGCAGCCCCCGGGCCCTAACAGGGGACGCACCCCTTATGAACACTGAAGCTTTCTTT
>TRBV11-2|NA|TRBJ2-2|NA
CASSLSGELFF
TGTGCCAGCAGCTTAAGCGGGGAGCTGTTTTTT
>TRBV7-6|NA|TRBJ1-4|NA
CASSLWALQSTNEKLFF
TGTGCCAGCAGCTTATGGGCGCTCCAATCAACTAATGAAAAACTGTTTTTT
>TRBV2|NA|TRBJ2-2|once
CASRRSTNTGELFF
TGTGCCAGCAGAAGGAGCACGAACACCGGGGAGCTGTTTTTT
>TRBV6-1|NA|TRBJ1-2|NA
CASSEDRTRGYTF
TGTGCCAGCAGTGAAGACAGGACACGGGGCTACACCTTC
>TRBV21-1|NA|TRBJ2-7|NA
CASSKRFVSGGSYEQYF
TGTGCCAGCAGCAAAAGGTTTGTGAGCGGGGGTTCCTACGAGCAGTACTTC
>TRBV6-6|NA|TRBJ2-7|NA
CASSFDAGTPSEQYF
TGTGCCAGCAGTTTTGATGCCGGGACACCTTCCGAGCAGTACTTC
>TRBV15|NA|TRBJ2-1|NA
CATSRDGAIEQFF
TGTGCCACCAGCAGAGATGGAGCGATTGAGCAGTTCTTC
>TRBV7-2|NA|TRBJ2-2|few
CASSLNRFGELFF
TGTGCCAGCAGCTTAAATCGCTTCGGGGAGCTGTTTTTT
>TRBV2|TRBD2|TRBJ2-1|NA
CASTEAGEGNNEQFF
TGTGCCAGCACCGAAGCGGGAGAAGGGAACAATGAGCAGTTCTTC
>TRBV23-1|TRBD1|TRBJ1-1|NA
CASVHSGTGGGIVETEAFF
TGCGCCAGCGTTCACTCCGGGACAGGGGGCGGGATAGTCGAGACTGAAGCTTTCTTT
>TRBV5-1|TRBD1|TRBJ2-3|NA
CASSSGTGSTDTQYF
TGCGCCAGCAGCTCGGGGACAGGTAGCACAGATACGCAGTATTTT
>TRBV4-2|NA|TRBJ2-3|once
CASSQDRGGGTDTQYF
TGTGCCAGCAGCCAAGATAGAGGGGGGGGCACAGATACGCAGTATTTT
>TRBV10-2|NA|TRBJ1-5|NA
CASDSSNQPQHF
TGCGCCAGCGACAGTAGCAATCAGCCCCAGCATTTT
>TRBV19|NA|TRBJ2-6|NA
CASSLDGSFGVLTF
TGTGCCAGTAGTCTGGACGGGAGCTTTGGGGTCCTGACTTTC
>TRBV2|NA|TRBJ2-5|NA
CASIAGETQYF
TGTGCCAGCATAGCTGGGGAGACCCAGTACTTC
>TRBV4-1|TRBD2|TRBJ2-1|NA
CASSRLAGDSYNEQFF
TGCGCCAGCAGCCGACTAGCGGGAGACTCCTACAATGAGCAGTTCTTC